The 18 T cell receptor beta chains listed next were all sequenced from one sample in a study of spatial heterogeneity in lung cancer. Each CDR3 protein gets one entry after TCRdb re-called the 5' RACE reads with MiXCR. Altogether 20,000 to 30,000 distinct CDR3 sequences are present, 9.7% being singletons, with the ten largest covering less than 25%. Time point in this sample: blood at routine non-recurrence follow-up after resection. The input for sequencing was PBMCs, taken at follow-up. These receptors originate from a male donor with early-stage non-small cell lung cancer.

The chain carries TRBV6-5 and TRBJ1-5; TRBD1 matches at 11 bases. Germline-derived CDR1 and CDR2 are MNHEY and SVGAGI. The J segment lost 2 bases and the V segment lost 4 bases, leaving 13 bases of the junction unmatched. The CDR3 sequence is 19 residues long. The CDR3 loop is CASSLWTGGPIGGNQPQHF. The CDR3 DNA reads as TGTGCCAGCAGTTTGTGGACAGGGGGCCCCATCGGCGGCAATCAGCCCCAGCATTTT.

This clonotype was seen a handful of times. V and J are TRBV6-2 or TRBV6-3 and TRBJ1-2; D unresolved. V dropped 2 bases and J dropped 8 bases, with 12 bases sitting between them. This CDR3 comprises 13 residues. Germline V gives CDR1 MNHEY, CDR2 SVGEGT. The CDR3 coding sequence is TGTGCCAGCAGTTACGGCGGCAGAGTGGGCTACACCTTC. This codes for CASSYGGRVGYTF.

J is TRBJ1-1 and V is TRBV20-1; 8 bases match TRBD1. Germline CDR1 and CDR2: DFQATT and SNEGSKA (reference sequence). The CDR3 has 14 residues. The ends lost 3 bases at V and 1 base at J; junction bases unmatched: 4. The CDR3 DNA follows: TGCAGTGCTAGCAGGGGGCCCGGGAACACTGAAGCTTTCTTT. This codes for CSASRGPGNTEAFF.

This clonotype has a count of ten or more. The rearrangement links TRBV4-1 to TRBJ2-5, with D hard to call. Trimming took off 0 bases at V and 4 bases at J, with 3 bases between the two ends. The CDR3 contains 12 residues. The germline CDR1 and CDR2 sequences are MGHRA and YSYEKL. The CDR3: CASSQDLETQYF. CDR3 DNA: TGCGCCAGCAGCCAAGATCTAGAGACCCAGTACTTC.

The chain employs TRBV6-2 or TRBV6-3 and TRBJ1-2; D is unclear. Trimming removed 6 bases from V and 7 bases from J, with 18 bases in between. From germline, CDR1 is MNHEY and CDR2 SVGEGT. The length of the CDR3 is 14 residues. The CDR3 is CASRYYGMSTGYTF. CDR3 nucleotide sequence: TGTGCCAGCAGGTATTACGGGATGTCTACTGGCTACACCTTC.

This clonotype was observed a handful of times. The chain recombines TRBV28 with TRBJ2-7, with TRBD1 matching 9 bases. This CDR3 comprises 15 residues. Trimming took 6 bases from V and 1 from J; bases not matched to a gene: 7. Per germline, CDR1 MDHEN and CDR2 SYDVKM. The CDR3 region is CASRPWTGVSYEQYF. DNA for the CDR3: TGTGCCAGCAGACCATGGACAGGGGTGTCCTACGAGCAGTACTTC.

This clonotype showed up many times. This chain links TRBV28 with TRBJ1-2; 10 bases line up with TRBD1. The germline CDR1 and CDR2 sequences are MDHEN and SYDVKM. This CDR3 has 13 residues. Trimming at V came to 6 bases and at J to 7 bases, leaving 5 bases not matched to a gene. The CDR3 DNA reads TGTGCCAGCAGCATCCGGGACAGGGGTGGCTACACCTTC. Its translation: CASSIRDRGGYTF.

There are many counts of this clonotype. V is TRBV12-3 or TRBV12-4 and J is TRBJ2-4, with D perhaps matching TRBD1 (5 bases). V gave up 5 bases and J gave up 0 bases, with 8 bases separating them. The length of the CDR3 is 14 residues. CDR3 sequence reads: CASSQGLAKNIQYF. The CDR3 DNA is TGTGCCAGCAGTCAGGGATTAGCCAAAAACATTCAGTACTTC.

The genes are TRBV20-1 and TRBJ1-1, with D maybe TRBD1 (5 bases). CDR1 DFQATT and CDR2 SNEGSKA come from the germline V gene (reference sequence). The CDR3 covers 14 residues. V lost 0 bases to trimming and J lost 1 base, with 9 bases between them. CDR3 DNA: TGCAGTGCTAGAGATCATGGGGGGAACACTGAAGCTTTCTTT. This codes for CSARDHGGNTEAFF.

This clonotype came up a few times. This chain links TRBV20-1 with TRBJ1-1, with D perhaps matching TRBD1 (5 bases). Germline CDR1 reads DFQATT; CDR2 reads SNEGSKA (reference sequence). Trimming shortened V by 8 bases and J by 1 base, and 11 bases separated the two germline ends. This CDR3 has 12 residues. The CDR3, as DNA: TGCAGTATAGGACAACCGAACACTGAAGCTTTCTTT. Protein: CSIGQPNTEAFF.

The table lists this clonotype with many counts. The chain couples TRBV5-4 to TRBJ1-6; a possible D gene is TRBD1 (6 bases). The V end lost 4 bases, the J end lost 8 bases, and 13 bases lay between the germline ends. The CDR3 consists of 14 residues. Germline CDR1 and CDR2: SGHNT and YYREEE (reference sequence). In DNA, the CDR3 is TGTGCCAGCAGCGCAGTGGGGGCTGATTCACCCCTCCACTTT. This encodes CASSAVGADSPLHF.

This clonotype was observed a handful of times. V usage is TRBV6-2 or TRBV6-3 and J usage is TRBJ2-1; 13 bases agree with TRBD2. J gave up 4 bases and V 6 bases, and 6 bases lay outside the gene matches. This CDR3 is built from 16 residues. CDR1 MNHEY and CDR2 SVGEGT come from the germline V gene. The CDR3 DNA sequence: TGTGCCAGCAGCCTCCCGGGACTAGCGGGGTACAATGAGCAGTTCTTC. Translation gives CASSLPGLAGYNEQFF.

The genes are TRBV7-9 and TRBJ2-1, with 7 bases matching TRBD2. The CDR3 consists of 13 residues. The J segment lost 0 bases and the V segment lost 11 bases, leaving 4 bases of the junction unmatched. CDR1 and CDR2 from the germline V gene are SEHNR and FQNEAQ (reference sequence). The CDR3 loop reads CAASGSSYNEQFF. The DNA for the CDR3 is TGTGCCGCTAGCGGAAGCTCCTACAATGAGCAGTTCTTC.

This chain connects TRBV7-8 to TRBJ1-4; no firm D call. Germline CDR1 and CDR2: SGHVS and FQNEAQ. Trimming removed 1 base at V and 8 bases at J, with 5 bases between. The CDR3 covers 12 residues. CDR3 nucleotides: TGTGCCAGCAGCTTAGTACCAGAAAAACTGTTTTTT. It yields the protein CASSLVPEKLFF.

This clonotype showed up just a few times. This chain connects TRBV20-1 to TRBJ2-7; no clear D gene. CDR3 length: 13 amino acids. Germline V gene data show CDR1 as DFQATT and CDR2 as SNEGSKA (reference sequence). Trimming removed 2 bases from V and 0 bases from J, with 8 bases in between. The CDR3 nucleotides are TGCAGTGCTAGAATGGTATACTCCTACGAGCAGTACTTC. Translation: CSARMVYSYEQYF.

This clonotype turned up a few times. This rearrangement joins TRBV13 to TRBJ2-2; D could derive from TRBD1 or TRBD2 (6 bases each). The length of the CDR3 is 16 residues. From germline, CDR1 is PRHDT and CDR2 FYEKMQ (reference sequence). V shed 4 bases and J shed 4 bases, with 16 bases lying between them. The CDR3 reads CASSSRGGGPTGELFF. Written as DNA, the CDR3 is TGTGCCAGCAGCTCCCGTGGAGGGGGACCCACCGGGGAGCTGTTTTTT.

This clonotype was seen many times. The chain links TRBV7-9 to TRBJ1-4; 7 bases align to TRBD1. The germline gives CDR1 SEHNR, CDR2 FQNEAQ (reference sequence). CDR3 size: 17 residues. V trimming: 1 base; J trimming: 0 bases; junction bases outside the gene matches: 5. The CDR3 loop is CASSLGQGSATNEKLFF. Written as DNA, the CDR3 is TGTGCCAGCAGCTTAGGACAGGGCTCCGCAACTAATGAAAAACTGTTTTTT.

This clonotype was counted between two and nine times. The CDR3 DNA reads TGCGCCAGCAGCCAACCCGTAGGGAGTAACTATGGCTACACCTTC. This codes for CASSQPVGSNYGYTF. The chain joins TRBV4-1 to TRBJ1-2; D ambiguous. The germline CDR1 and CDR2 sequences are MGHRA and YSYEKL. CDR3 length: 15 residues. Trimming pared 2 bases from V and 1 base from J, leaving 11 bases between.